The clone carrying this T cell receptor beta chain was recorded a few times. The antigen remains unidentified. The data were obtained in a study of T cell repertoires in cytomegalovirus infection. Study-level background: In the study, CMV epitopes included recently identified HLA-C-restricted and well-studied HLA-B-restricted ones. Through public TCR beta signatures, both CMV infection and matching HLA type were indicated. Whole-study findings and limits: Across the ex vivo response, the dominant clonotypes were HLA-C-restricted CMV-specific TCR beta clonotypes. Using cumulative public TCR beta family frequency, the authors identified those who carried CMV together with the relevant HLA.

MiXCR, applied by TCRdb to the reads, yields one record per CDR3 protein. The table records roughly 340,000 distinct CDR3 sequences, about 29% of them present only once. CDR1 is SGDLS, CDR2 YYNGEE, per germline. CDR3 length: 15 residues. The junction had 5 bases not matched to a gene; V was cut back by 0 bases and J by 3 bases. This clonotype originated in a human donor in good health (CMV status not recorded). Some clones in this sample may be carry-over from other donors' samples. Sequencing was performed on cultured PBMCs, taken from culture after CMV antigen stimulation. The rearrangement links TRBV9 to TRBJ1-1, with 7 bases that match TRBD1. The CDR3 protein is CASSVEPQGDTEAFF. CDR3 nucleotide sequence: TGTGCCAGCAGCGTAGAGCCCCAGGGGGACACTGAAGCTTTCTTT.